This T cell receptor beta chain comes out of a study of CD8 T cells in Susac syndrome. Study results and limitations: The study acknowledged a relatively small number of individuals in its TCR sequencing and HLA analysis.

The RNA input was 0.5 to 1 ug, and it was reverse transcribed with random hexamers. Coverage of TCR beta CDR3 amplification by immunoSEQ multiplex PCR extended to 54 Vbeta and 13 Jbeta. TCRdb reprocessed the immunoSEQ multiplex PCR reads with MiXCR, giving one entry per CDR3 protein. The table includes some 190,000 distinct CDR3 sequences, over 85% detected once. This clonotype came up a few times. Its target is not known. V was shortened by 0 bases and J by 5 bases, with 10 bases between the two germline ends. CDR1 and CDR2 (germline): MNHEY, SVGAGI. The CDR3 has 15 amino acids. Sequencing used CD4+ T cells from PBMCs. The clonotype comes from a human donor in good health. V and J are TRBV6-5 and TRBJ1-4, with D unclear. The CDR3 DNA reads TGTGCCAGCAGTTACTCGAGGACCTTGAATGAAAAACTGTTTTTT. Encoded protein: CASSYSRTLNEKLFF.